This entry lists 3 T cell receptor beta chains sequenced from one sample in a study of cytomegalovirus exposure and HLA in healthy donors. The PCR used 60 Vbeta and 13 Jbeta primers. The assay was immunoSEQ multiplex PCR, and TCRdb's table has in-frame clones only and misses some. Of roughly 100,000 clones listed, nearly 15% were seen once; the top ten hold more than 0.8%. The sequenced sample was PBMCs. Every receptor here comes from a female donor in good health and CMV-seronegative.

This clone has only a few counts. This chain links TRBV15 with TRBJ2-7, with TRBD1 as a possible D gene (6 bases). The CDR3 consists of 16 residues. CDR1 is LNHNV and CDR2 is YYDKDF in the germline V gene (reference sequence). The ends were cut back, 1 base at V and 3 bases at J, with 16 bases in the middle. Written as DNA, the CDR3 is TGTGCCACCAGCAGAGGAAGTGGGACACCCCTCTACGAGCAGTACTTC. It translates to CATSRGSGTPLYEQYF.

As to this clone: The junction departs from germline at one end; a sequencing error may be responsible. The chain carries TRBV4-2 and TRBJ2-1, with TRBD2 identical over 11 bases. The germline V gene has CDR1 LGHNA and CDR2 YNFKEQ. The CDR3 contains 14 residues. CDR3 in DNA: TGTGCCAGCCGCCATACTAGCGGGAGCCATGAGCAGTTCTTC. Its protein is CASRHTSGSHEQFF.

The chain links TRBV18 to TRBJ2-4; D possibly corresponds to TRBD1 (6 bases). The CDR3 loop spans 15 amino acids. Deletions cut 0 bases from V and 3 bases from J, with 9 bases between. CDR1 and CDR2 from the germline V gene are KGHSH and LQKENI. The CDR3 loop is CASSPPLDSKNIQYF. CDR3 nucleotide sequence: TGTGCCAGCTCACCACCTCTGGACAGCAAAAACATTCAGTACTTC.